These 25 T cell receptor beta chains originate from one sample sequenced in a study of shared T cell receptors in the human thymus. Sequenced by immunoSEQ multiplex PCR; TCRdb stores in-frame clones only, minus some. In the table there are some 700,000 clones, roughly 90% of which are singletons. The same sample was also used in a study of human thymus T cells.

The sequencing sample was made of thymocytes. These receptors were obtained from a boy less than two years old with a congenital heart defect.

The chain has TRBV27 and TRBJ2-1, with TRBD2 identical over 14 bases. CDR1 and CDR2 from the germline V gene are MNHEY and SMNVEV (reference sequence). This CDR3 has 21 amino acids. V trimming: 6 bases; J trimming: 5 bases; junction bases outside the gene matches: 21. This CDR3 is CASSSTPTRARLAGGNNEQFF. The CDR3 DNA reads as TGTGCCAGCAGCTCTACCCCGACAAGGGCCCGACTAGCGGGAGGGAACAATGAGCAGTTCTTC.

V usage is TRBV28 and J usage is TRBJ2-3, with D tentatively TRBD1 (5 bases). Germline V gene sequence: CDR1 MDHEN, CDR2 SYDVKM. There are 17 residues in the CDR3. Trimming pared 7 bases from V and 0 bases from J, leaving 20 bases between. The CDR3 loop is CASTQGGQLPSTDTQYF. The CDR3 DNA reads TGTGCCAGCACTCAGGGCGGCCAACTCCCTAGCACAGATACGCAGTATTTT.

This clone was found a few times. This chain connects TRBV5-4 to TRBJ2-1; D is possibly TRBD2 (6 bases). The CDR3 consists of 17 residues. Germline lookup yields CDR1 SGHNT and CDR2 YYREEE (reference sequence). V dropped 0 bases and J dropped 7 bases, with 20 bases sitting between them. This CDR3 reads CASSLERGSGSRNEQFF. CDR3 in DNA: TGTGCCAGCAGCTTGGAACGGGGGAGCGGTAGTAGGAATGAGCAGTTCTTC.

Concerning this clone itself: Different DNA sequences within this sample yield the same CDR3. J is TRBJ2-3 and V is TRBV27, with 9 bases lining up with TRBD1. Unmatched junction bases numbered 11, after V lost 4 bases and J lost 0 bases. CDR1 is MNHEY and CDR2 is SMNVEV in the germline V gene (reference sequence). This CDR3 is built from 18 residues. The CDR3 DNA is TGTGCCAGCAGTTCAGGGACAGGGAGGCTATTGAGCACAGATACGCAGTATTTT. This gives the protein CASSSGTGRLLSTDTQYF.

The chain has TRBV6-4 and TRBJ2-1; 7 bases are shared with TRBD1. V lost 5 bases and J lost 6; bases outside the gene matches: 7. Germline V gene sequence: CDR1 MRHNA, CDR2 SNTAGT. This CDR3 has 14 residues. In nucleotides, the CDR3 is TGTGCCAGCAGTACGACAGGGCCAGGCAATGAGCAGTTCTTC. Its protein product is CASSTTGPGNEQFF.

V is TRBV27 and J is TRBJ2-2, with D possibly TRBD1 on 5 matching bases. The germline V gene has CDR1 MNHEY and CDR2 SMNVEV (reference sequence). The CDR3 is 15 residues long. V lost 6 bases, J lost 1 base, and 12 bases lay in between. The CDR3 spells CASSSLTGNTGELFF. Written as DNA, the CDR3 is TGTGCCAGCAGCAGCCTTACAGGGAACACCGGGGAGCTGTTTTTT.

Here the CDR3 DNA reads TGCGCCAGCAGCTCGGGAGGTCAGGCCAAAAACATTCAGTACTTC. Translated: CASSSGGQAKNIQYF. The J gene is TRBJ2-4, the V gene TRBV4-3; 7 nucleotides line up with TRBD2. This CDR3 is built from 15 residues. Germline assignment: CDR1 LGHNA and CDR2 YSLEER. V lost 5 bases to trimming and J lost 1 base; unmatched junction nucleotides: 5.

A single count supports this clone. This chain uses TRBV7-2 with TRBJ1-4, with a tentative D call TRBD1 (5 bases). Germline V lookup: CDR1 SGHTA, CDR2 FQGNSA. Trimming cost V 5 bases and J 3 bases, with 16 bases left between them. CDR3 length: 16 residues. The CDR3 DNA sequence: TGTGCCAGCAGCCTCCAGACGGGGGGGTCTAATGAAAAACTGTTTTTT. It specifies CASSLQTGGSNEKLFF.

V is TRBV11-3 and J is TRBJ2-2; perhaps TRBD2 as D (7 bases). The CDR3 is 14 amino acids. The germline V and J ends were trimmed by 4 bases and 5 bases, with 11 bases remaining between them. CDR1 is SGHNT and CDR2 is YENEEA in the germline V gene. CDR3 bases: TGTGCCAGCAGCTGTAGGGGGGGGACCGGGGAGCTGTTTTTT. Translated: CASSCRGGTGELFF.

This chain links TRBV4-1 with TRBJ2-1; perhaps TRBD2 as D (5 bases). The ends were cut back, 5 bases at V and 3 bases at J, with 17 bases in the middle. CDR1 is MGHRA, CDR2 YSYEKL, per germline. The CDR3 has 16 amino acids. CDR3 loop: CASSATVQRYYNEQFF. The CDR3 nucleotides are TGCGCCAGCAGCGCAACGGTCCAGCGGTACTACAATGAGCAGTTCTTC.

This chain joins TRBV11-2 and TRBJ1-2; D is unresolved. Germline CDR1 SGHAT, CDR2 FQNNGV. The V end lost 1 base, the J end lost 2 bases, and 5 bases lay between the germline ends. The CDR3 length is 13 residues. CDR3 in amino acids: CASSLGENYGYTF. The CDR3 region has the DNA TGTGCCAGCAGCTTAGGCGAGAACTATGGCTACACCTTC. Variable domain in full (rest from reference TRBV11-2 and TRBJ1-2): EAGVAQSPRYKIIEKRQSVAFWCNPISGHATLYWYQQILGQGPKLLIQFQNNGVVDDSQLPKDRFSAERLKGVDSTLKIQPAKLEDSAVYLCASSLGENYGYTFGSGTRLTVV.

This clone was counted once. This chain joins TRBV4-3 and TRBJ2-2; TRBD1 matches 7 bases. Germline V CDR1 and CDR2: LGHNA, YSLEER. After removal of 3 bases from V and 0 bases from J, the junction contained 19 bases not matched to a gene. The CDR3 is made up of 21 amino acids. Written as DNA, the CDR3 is TGCGCCAGCAGCCATGACAGGGAATGGCGAGACAATAAATCGAACACCGGGGAGCTGTTTTTT. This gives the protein CASSHDREWRDNKSNTGELFF.

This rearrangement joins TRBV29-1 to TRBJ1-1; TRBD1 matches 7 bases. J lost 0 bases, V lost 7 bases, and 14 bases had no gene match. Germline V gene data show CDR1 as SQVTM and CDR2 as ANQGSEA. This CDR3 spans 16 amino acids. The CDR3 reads CSGERGTANMNTEAFF. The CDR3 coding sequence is TGCAGCGGGGAGCGGGGGACAGCCAACATGAACACTGAAGCTTTCTTT.

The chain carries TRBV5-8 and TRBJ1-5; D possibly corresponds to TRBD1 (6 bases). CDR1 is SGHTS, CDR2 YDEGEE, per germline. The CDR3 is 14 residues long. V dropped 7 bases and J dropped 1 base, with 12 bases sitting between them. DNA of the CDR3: TGTGCCAGCGGCGGGGGGGCCAGCAATCAGCCCCAGCATTTT. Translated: CASGGGASNQPQHF.

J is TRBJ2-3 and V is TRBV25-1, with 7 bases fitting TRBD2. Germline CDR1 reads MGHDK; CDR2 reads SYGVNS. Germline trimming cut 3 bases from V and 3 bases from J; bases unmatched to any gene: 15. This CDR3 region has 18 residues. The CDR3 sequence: CASSDRPSAASGTDTQYF. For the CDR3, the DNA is TGTGCCAGCAGTGATCGACCCTCGGCGGCTAGCGGAACAGATACGCAGTATTTT. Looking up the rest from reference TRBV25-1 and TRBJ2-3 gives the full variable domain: EADIYQTPRYLVIGTGKKITLECSQTMGHDKMYWYQQDPGMELHLIHYSYGVNSTEKGDLSSESTVSRIRTEHFPLTLESARPSHTSQYLCASSDRPSAASGTDTQYFGPGTRLTVL.

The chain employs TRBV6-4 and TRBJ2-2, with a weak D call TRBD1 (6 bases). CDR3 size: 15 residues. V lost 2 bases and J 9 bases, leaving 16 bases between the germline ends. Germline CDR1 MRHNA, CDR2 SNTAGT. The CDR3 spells CASSDHPRGTRELFF. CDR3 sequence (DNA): TGTGCCAGCAGTGACCATCCTAGGGGGACCAGGGAGCTGTTTTTT.

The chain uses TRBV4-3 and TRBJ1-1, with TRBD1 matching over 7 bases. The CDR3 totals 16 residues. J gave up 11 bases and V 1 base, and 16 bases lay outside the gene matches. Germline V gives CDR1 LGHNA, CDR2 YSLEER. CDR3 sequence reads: CASSQAGAPGGRRAFF. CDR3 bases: TGCGCCAGCAGCCAAGCTGGGGCACCAGGGGGAAGAAGGGCTTTCTTT.

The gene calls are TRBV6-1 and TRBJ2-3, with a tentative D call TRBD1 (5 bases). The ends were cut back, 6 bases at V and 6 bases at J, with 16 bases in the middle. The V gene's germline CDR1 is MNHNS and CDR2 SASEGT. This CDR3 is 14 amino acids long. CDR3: CASRPGLGRDTQYF. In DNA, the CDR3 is TGTGCCAGCAGGCCAGGGTTAGGTCGGGATACGCAGTATTTT.

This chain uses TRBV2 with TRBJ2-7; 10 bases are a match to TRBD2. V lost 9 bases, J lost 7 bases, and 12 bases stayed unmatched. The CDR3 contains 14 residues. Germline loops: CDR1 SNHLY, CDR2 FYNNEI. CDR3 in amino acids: CARGVLAGAGEQYF. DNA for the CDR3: TGTGCCAGGGGGGTTCTAGCGGGAGCGGGGGAGCAGTACTTC.

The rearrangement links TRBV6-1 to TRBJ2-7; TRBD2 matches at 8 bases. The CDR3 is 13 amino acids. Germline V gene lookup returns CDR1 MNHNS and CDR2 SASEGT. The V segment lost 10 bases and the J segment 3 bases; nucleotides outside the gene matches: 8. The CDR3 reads CANQASGSYEQYF. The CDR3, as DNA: TGTGCCAACCAGGCGAGCGGGAGCTACGAGCAGTACTTC.

The CDR3 is CASSQEGQGSLPYEQYF. CDR3 sequence (DNA): TGTGCCAGCAGCCAAGAGGGACAGGGATCACTCCCCTACGAGCAGTACTTC. The chain recombines TRBV14 with TRBJ2-7, with 9 bases lining up with TRBD1. CDR3 length: 17 residues. V lost 0 bases and J lost 2; bases outside the gene matches: 8. Germline CDR1 reads SGHDN; CDR2 reads FVKESK.

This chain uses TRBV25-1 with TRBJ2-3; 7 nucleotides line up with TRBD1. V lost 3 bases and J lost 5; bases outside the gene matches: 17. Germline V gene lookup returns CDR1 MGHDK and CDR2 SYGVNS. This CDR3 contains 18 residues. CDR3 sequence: CASSDPNKTGTVQDTQYF. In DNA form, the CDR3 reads TGTGCCAGCAGTGATCCAAATAAAACCGGGACAGTACAAGATACGCAGTATTTT. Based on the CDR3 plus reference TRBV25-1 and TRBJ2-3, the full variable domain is EADIYQTPRYLVIGTGKKITLECSQTMGHDKMYWYQQDPGMELHLIHYSYGVNSTEKGDLSSESTVSRIRTEHFPLTLESARPSHTSQYLCASSDPNKTGTVQDTQYFGPGTRLTVL.

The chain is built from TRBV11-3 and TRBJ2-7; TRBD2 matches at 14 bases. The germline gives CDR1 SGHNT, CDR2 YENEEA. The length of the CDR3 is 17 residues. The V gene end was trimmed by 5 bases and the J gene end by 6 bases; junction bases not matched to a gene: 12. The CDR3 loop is CASSPGTSGRGRFEQYF. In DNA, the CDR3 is TGTGCCAGCAGCCCGGGGACTAGCGGGAGAGGCCGATTCGAGCAGTACTTC.

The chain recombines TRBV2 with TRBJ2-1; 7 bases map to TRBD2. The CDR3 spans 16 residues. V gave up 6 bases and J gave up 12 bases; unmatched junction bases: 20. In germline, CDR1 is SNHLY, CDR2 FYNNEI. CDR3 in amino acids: CASSLGLLAPTRWQFF. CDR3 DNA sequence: TGTGCCAGCAGCCTGGGACTATTAGCCCCCACAAGGTGGCAGTTCTTC.

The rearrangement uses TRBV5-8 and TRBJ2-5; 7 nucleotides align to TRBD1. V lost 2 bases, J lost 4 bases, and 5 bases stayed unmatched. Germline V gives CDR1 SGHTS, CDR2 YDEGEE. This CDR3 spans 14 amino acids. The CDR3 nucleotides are TGTGCCAGCAGCTTAGACAGGGTGGGAGAGACCCAGTACTTC. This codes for CASSLDRVGETQYF. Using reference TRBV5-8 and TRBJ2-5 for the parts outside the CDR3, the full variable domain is EAGVTQSPTHLIKTRGQQATLRCSPISGHTSVYWYQQALGLGLQFLLWYDEGEERNRGNFPPRFSGRQFPNYSSELNVNALELEDSALYLCASSLDRVGETQYFGPGTRLLVL.